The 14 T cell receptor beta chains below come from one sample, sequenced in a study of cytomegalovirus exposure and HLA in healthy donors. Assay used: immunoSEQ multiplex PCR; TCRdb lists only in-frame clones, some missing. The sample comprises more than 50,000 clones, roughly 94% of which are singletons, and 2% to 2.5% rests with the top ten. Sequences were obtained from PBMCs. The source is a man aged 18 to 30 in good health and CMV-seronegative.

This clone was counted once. The CDR3 region is CASSFWDTGTSTEAFF. The DNA of the CDR3 is TGTGCCAGCAGCTTCTGGGATACAGGGACCAGCACTGAAGCTTTCTTT. The chain is built from TRBV11-3 and TRBJ1-1; tentative D call: TRBD1 (6 bases). CDR3 length: 16 amino acids. The V gene's germline CDR1 is SGHNT and CDR2 YENEEA. Trimming stripped 3 bases from V and 4 bases from J, with 18 bases between.

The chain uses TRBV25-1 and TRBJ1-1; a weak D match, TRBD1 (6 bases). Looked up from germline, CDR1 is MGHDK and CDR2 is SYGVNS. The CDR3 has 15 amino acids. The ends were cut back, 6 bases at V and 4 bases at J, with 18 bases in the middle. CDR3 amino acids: CASSPALGAGTEAFF. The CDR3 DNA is TGTGCCAGCAGCCCCGCGTTGGGGGCCGGCACTGAAGCTTTCTTT.

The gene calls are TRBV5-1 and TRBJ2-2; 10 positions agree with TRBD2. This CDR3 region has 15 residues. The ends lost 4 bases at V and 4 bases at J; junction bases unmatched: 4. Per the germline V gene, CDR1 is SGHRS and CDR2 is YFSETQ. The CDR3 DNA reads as TGCGCCAGCAGCCAGCGGGAGGGGAGCACCGGGGAGCTGTTTTTT. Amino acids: CASSQREGSTGELFF.

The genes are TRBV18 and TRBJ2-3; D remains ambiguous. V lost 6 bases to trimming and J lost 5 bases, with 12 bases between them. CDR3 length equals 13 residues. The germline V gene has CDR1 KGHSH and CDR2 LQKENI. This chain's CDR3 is CASSLRGGDTQYF. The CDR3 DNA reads TGTGCCAGCTCCCTCCGAGGCGGAGATACGCAGTATTTT.

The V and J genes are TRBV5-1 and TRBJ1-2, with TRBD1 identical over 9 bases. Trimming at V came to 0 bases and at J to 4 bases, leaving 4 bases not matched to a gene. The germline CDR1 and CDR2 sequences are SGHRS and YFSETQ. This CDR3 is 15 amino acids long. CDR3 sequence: CASSLDTGGAYGYTF. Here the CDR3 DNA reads TGCGCCAGCAGCTTGGATACAGGGGGCGCCTATGGCTACACCTTC. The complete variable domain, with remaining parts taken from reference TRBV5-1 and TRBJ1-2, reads KAGVTQTPRYLIKTRGQQVTLSCSPISGHRSVSWYQQTPGQGLQFLFEYFSETQRNKGNFPGRFSGRQFSNSRSEMNVSTLELGDSALYLCASSLDTGGAYGYTFGSGTRLTVV.

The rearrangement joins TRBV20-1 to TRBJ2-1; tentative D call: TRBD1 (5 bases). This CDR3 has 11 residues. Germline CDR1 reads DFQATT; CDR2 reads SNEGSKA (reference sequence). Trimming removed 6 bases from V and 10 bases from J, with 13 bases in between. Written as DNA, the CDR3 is TGCAGTGCGCAGGGTCCGCCGGAGCAGTTCTTC. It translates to CSAQGPPEQFF.

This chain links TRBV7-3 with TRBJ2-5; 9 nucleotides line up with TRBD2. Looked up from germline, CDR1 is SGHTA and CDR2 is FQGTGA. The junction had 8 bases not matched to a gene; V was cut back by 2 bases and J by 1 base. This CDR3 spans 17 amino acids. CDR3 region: CASSLFGVAGAQETQYF. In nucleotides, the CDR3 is TGTGCCAGCAGCTTATTCGGGGTAGCGGGGGCCCAAGAGACCCAGTACTTC.

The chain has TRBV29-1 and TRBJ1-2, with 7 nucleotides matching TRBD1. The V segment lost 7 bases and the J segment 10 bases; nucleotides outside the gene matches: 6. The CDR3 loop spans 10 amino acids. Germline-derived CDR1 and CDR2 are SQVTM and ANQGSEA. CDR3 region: CSAGQEAYTF. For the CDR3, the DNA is TGCAGCGCCGGACAGGAGGCCTACACCTTC.

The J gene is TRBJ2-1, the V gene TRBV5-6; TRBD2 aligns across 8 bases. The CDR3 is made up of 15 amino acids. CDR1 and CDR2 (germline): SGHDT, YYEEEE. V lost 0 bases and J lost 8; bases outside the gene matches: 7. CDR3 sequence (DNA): TGTGCCAGCAGCTTGGGAGGGAGCGGGGGAGATGAGCAGTTCTTC. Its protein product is CASSLGGSGGDEQFF.

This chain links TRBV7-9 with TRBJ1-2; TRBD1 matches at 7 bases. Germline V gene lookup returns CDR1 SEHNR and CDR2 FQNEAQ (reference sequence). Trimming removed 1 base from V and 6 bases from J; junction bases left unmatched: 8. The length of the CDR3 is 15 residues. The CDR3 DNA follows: TGTGCCAGCAGCTTAGGAGCAATCCAGGGGGATGGCTACACCTTC. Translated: CASSLGAIQGDGYTF.

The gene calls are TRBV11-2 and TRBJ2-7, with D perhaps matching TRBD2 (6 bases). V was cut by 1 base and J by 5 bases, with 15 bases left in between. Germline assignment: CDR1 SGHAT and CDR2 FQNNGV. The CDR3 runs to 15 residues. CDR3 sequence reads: CASSLGTGGLDEQYF. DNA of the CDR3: TGTGCCAGCAGCTTAGGGACCGGGGGTCTGGACGAGCAGTACTTC.

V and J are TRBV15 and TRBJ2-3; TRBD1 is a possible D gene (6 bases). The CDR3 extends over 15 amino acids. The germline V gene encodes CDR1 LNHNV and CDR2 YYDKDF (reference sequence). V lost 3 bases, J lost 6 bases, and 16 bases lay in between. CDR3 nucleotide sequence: TGTGCCACCAGCAGGCAGGCAGGGGTGGGGGATACGCAGTATTTT. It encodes CATSRQAGVGDTQYF.

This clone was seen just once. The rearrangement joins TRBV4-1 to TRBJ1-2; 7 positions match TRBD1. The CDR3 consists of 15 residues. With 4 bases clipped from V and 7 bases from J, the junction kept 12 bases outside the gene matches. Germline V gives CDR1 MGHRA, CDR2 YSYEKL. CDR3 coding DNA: TGCGCCAGCAGCCCAGAGACAGGGACCTTGGGTGGCTACACCTTC. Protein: CASSPETGTLGGYTF.

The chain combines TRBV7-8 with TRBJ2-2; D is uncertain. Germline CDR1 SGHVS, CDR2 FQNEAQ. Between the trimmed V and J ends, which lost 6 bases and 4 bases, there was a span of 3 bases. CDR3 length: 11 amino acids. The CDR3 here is CASSSTGELFF. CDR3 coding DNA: TGTGCCAGCAGTAGCACCGGGGAGCTGTTTTTT.